This T cell receptor beta chain was identified during a study of T cells in Graves' hyperthyroidism and ophthalmopathy. Notes on the study in general: Ophthalmopathy was told apart from stable hyperthyroidism by a 13 V-J model.

This CDR3 region has 14 residues. The V gene end was trimmed by 5 bases and the J gene end by 10 bases; junction bases not matched to a gene: 4. CDR1 is SGHTA and CDR2 is FQGNSA in the germline V gene. This clonotype turned up a few times. As yet, its antigen is unknown. TCR beta CDR3 sequences were amplified from RNA transcripts. The HTBI primer set was used in a first-round RT-PCR of the TCR CDR3. TCRdb fed the multiplex PCR reads into MiXCR, producing one record per CDR3 protein. The sample carries about 690,000 distinct CDR3 sequences, approximately 15% recorded once. The origin of this receptor is a man aged 45-65 years with Graves' hyperthyroidism. Source material: blood. The genes are TRBV7-2 and TRBJ1-6, with 11 bases fitting TRBD1. The CDR3 coding sequence is TGTGCCAGCAGCGGGGACAGGGGGGGATCACCCCTCCACTTT. This codes for CASSGDRGGSPLHF.